This T cell receptor (beta chain) was obtained from a study of blood T cell repertoires in COVID-19 (dated by TCRdb to 2018 to 2020). Looking at the study overall: Samples from collaborators originated in the United States, Italy and Spain and spanned both the acute and convalescent phases of COVID-19. Samples came from the ongoing ImmuneRACE study (first 160 participants) plus 1,254 subjects from 6 global collaborators. Where available, HLA class I and class II types were obtained from metadata supplied by the sample provider rather than from assay-based typing. The repertoires were released in a freely available public database intended as a resource for research on the immune response to SARS-CoV-2. The prospective study material was composed of cDNA or gDNA derived from T cells, B-cell-depleted T cells, or PBMCs. The dataset comprised deeply sampled blood TCRbeta repertoires from subjects exposed to, actively infected with, or recovered from COVID-19. A de-identified subject ID, COVID-19 status, age in years and sex were almost always included in the sample metadata.

The immunoSEQ Assay, a bias-controlled multiplex PCR, was used to amplify TCRbeta CDR3 regions from genomic DNA. The source study handled its data this way. Within the assay, amplification of reference gene primers was used to estimate how many nucleated cells each sample contained. Sequence reads were collapsed and filtered to measure the absolute abundance of every unique TCRbeta CDR3 rearrangement. For each sample, productive Simpson clonality was calculated as the square root of Simpson's diversity index across productive rearrangements. TCRdb provides this immuneACCESS table in a form limited to in-frame rearrangements. Some clones are lacking; in checked studies, under half of them reflect an unresolved V gene, and why the rest are absent is not known. V, J and clone size were drawn from that table, and D and trimming were deduced from the DNA. This sample lists under 95,000 clones; 80% to 90% were detected once. The ten biggest clones cover over 4.5% of the sample.

The germline V gene sets CDR1 to MNHEY and CDR2 to SVGAGI. Cut back by 6 bases and 10 bases, the V and J ends lie 18 bases apart. The cysteine opens and the phenylalanine closes a CDR3 of 13 amino acids. Solely the CDR3 DNA is kept, with 39 bases framed from the first base. About this clone: Its specific antigen is unknown. Base qualities are missing; no much larger clone stands one base away.

Overall study results and their limits: The quantity of clinical and demographic metadata differed by source and by participant and was supplied without curation.

Collaborating institutions collected whole blood in K2EDTA tubes following their own protocols. For TCRbeta analysis, collaborators shipped samples in one of three forms: frozen whole blood, isolated PBMCs, or DNA extracted from either of those sample types. The TCR was taken from a human donor in a cohort sampled during active COVID-19. This chain joins TRBV6-5 to TRBJ1-2; possibly the D gene is TRBD1, per 6 matching bases. The sequenced material came from peripheral blood. The sequence in DNA is TGTGCCAGCAGCGGGACATTCGAATTCGTCTACACCTTC. This sequence encodes CASSGTFEFVYTF.